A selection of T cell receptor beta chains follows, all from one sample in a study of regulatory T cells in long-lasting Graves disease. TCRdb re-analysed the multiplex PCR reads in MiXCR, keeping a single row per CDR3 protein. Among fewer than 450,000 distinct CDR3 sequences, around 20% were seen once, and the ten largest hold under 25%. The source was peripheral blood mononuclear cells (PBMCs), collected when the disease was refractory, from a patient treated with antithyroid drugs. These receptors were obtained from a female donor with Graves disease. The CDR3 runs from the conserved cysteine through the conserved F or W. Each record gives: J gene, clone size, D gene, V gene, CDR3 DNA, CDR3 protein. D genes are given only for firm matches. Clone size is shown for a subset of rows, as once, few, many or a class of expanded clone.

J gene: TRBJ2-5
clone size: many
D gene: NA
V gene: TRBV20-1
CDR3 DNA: TGCAGTGCTAGTAAACAGAAAGAGACCCAGTACTTC
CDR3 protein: CSASKQKETQYF

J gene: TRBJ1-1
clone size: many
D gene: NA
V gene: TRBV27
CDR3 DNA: TGTGCCAGCAGTGCGGGGAAGGGAATGAACACTGAAGCTTTCTTT
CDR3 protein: CASSAGKGMNTEAFF

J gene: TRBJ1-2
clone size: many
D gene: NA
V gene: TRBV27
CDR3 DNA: TGTGCCAGCAGGAAGGCACAAGACTATGGCTACACCTTC
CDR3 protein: CASRKAQDYGYTF

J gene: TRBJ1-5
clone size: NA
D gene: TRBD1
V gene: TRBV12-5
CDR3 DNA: TGTGCTAGTGGTTTGTACATCGGACAGGGAACCCAGCATTTT
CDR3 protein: CASGLYIGQGTQHF

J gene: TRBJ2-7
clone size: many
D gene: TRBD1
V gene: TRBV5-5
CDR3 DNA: TGTGCCAGCAGTCTACAACAGGGGCCCTACGAGCAGTACTTC
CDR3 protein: CASSLQQGPYEQYF

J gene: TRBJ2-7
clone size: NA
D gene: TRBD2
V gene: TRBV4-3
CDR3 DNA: TGCGCCAGCAGCCACCTCCCGGGACTAGCGGTCTACGAGCAGTACTTC
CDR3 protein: CASSHLPGLAVYEQYF

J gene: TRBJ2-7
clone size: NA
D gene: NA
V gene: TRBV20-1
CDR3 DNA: TGCAGTGCTAGAGATGGTTTGGGGGGAACCCCTCCCTACGAGCAGTACTTC
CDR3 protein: CSARDGLGGTPPYEQYF

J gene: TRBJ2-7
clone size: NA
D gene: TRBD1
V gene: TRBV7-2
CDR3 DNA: TGTGCCAGCAGCCTCCCCTTACAGACACAGGGGGTTTCCTACGAGCAGTACTTC
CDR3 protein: CASSLPLQTQGVSYEQYF

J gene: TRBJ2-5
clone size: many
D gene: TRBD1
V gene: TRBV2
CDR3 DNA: TGTGCCAGCACTCAGGGGGTGAAAGAGACCCAGTACTTC
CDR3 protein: CASTQGVKETQYF

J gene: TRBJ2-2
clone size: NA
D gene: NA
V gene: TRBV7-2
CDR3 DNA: TGTGCCAGCAGCTTAGAATTTAGCGGGGAGCTGTTTTTT
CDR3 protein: CASSLEFSGELFF

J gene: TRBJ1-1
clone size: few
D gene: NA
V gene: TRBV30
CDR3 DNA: TGTGCCGGCGTGGGGGGCCAATTGTACACTGAAGCTTTCTTT
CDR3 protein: CAGVGGQLYTEAFF

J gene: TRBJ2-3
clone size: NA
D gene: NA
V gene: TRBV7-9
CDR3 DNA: TGTGCCAGCAGCTTAAAGGGGGGTGTGCAGCCCACGCAGTATTTT
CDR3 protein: CASSLKGGVQPTQYF

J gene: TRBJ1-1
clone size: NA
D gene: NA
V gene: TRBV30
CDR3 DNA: TGTGCCTCCGAGGGGCAAATGAACACTGAAGCTTTCTTT
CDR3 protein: CASEGQMNTEAFF

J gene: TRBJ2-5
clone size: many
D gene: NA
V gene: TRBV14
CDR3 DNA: TGTGCCAGCAGCCAAGATCGCGGTGCGACCCAGTACTTC
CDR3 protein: CASSQDRGATQYF

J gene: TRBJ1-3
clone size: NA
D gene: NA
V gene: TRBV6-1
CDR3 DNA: TGTGCCAGCAGCTCGGGACCGGGCGGTGGAAACACCATATATTTT
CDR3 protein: CASSSGPGGGNTIYF

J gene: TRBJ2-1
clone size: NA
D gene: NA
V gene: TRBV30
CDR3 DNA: TGTGCCTGGAGCCGGAGTGAGCAGTTCTTC
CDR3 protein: CAWSRSEQFF

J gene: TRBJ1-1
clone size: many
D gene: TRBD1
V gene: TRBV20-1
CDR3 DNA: TGCAGTGCGAGACAGGGGGCCACTGAAGCTTTCTTT
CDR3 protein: CSARQGATEAFF

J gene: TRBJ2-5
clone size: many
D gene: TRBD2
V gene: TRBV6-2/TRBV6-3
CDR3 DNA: TGTGCCAGCAGTTCGACTAGCTCAAGCGGGGAGACCCAGTACTTC
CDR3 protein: CASSSTSSSGETQYF

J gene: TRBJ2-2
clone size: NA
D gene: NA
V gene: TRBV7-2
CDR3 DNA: TGTGCCAGCAGCTTTAACGGGGCTACCGGGGAGCTGTTTTTT
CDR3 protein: CASSFNGATGELFF

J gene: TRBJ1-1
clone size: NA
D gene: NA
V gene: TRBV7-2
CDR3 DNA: TGTGCCAGCAGCTCACAGGTTACCAACACTGAAGCTTTCTTT
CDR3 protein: CASSSQVTNTEAFF

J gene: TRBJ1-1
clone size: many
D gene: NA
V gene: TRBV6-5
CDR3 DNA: TGTGCCAGCAGTTACCTTCAAGACATGCTAAACACTGAAGCTTTCTTT
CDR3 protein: CASSYLQDMLNTEAFF

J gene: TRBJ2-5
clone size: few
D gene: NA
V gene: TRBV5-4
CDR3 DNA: TGTGCCAGCAGCCCCGGGGCCTCGTACCAAGAGACCCAGTACTTC
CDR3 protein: CASSPGASYQETQYF

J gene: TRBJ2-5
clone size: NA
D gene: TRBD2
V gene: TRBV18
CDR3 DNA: TGTGCCAGCTCACCACTTCGGACTAGCGGGCCGACCCAGTACTTC
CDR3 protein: CASSPLRTSGPTQYF

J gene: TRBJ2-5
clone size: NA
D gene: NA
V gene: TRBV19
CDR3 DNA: TGTGCCAGTAGTTTGGCAGCCCGGGCATCGGAGACCCAGTACTTC
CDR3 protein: CASSLAARASETQYF

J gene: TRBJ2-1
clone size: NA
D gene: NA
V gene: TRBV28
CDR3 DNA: TGTGCCAGCAGTTGGGGGTCAACATACAATGAGCAGTTCTTC
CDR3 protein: CASSWGSTYNEQFF

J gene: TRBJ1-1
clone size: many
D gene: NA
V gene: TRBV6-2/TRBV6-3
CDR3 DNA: TGTGCCAGCAGTTACGACAGGATGACTGAAGCTTTCTTT
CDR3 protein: CASSYDRMTEAFF

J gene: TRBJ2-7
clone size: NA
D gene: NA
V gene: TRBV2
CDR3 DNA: TGTGCCAGCAGCCGGGACTTGAGCTCCTACGTGCAGTACTTC
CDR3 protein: CASSRDLSSYVQYF

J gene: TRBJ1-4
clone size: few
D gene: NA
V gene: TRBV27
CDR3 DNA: TGTGCCAGCCGGGGGGGCAGGGGAGGTCTTTCGGAAAAACTGTTTTTT
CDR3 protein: CASRGGRGGLSEKLFF

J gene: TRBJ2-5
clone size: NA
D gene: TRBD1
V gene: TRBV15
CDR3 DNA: TGTGCCACCAGCACGGACAGGGCAGAGACCCAGTACTTC
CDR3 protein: CATSTDRAETQYF

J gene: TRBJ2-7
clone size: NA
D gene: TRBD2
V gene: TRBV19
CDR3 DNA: TGTGCCAGTAGTCCTACCGGGACTAGCGGCTACGAGCAGTACTTC
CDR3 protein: CASSPTGTSGYEQYF

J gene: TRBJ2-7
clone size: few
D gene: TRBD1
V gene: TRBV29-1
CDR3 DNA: TGCAGCGTTGCGGACAGGGACAGCTACGAGCAGTACTTC
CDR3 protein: CSVADRDSYEQYF

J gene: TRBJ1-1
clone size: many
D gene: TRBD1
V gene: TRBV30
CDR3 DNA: TGTGCCTGGAGTGGAGGACAGGGGATCGAAGCTTTCTTT
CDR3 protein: CAWSGGQGIEAFF

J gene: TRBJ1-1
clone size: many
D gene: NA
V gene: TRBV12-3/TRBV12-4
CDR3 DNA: TGTGCCAGCAGTCCAGGCAGGATGAACACTGAAGCTTTCTTT
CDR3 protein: CASSPGRMNTEAFF

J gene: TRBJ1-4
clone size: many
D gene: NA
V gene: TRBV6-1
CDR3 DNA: TGTGCCAGCAACCCAGGGGCAACTAATGAAAAACTGTTTTTT
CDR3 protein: CASNPGATNEKLFF

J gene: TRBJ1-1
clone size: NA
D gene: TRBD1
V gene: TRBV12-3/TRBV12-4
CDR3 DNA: TGTGCCAGCAGTTTTGGTAACAGGGGGCCTTTTTCGGACACTGAAGCTTTCTTT
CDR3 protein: CASSFGNRGPFSDTEAFF

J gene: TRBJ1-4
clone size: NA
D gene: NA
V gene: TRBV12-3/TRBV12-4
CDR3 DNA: TGTGCCAGCGGTCCTAGATCGGGGGCGACTAATGAAAAACTGTTTTTT
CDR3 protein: CASGPRSGATNEKLFF

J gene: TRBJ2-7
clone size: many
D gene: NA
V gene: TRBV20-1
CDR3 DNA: TGCAGTGCTAGCAGAGTGACCGGTTTGAACGAGCAGTACTTC
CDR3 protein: CSASRVTGLNEQYF